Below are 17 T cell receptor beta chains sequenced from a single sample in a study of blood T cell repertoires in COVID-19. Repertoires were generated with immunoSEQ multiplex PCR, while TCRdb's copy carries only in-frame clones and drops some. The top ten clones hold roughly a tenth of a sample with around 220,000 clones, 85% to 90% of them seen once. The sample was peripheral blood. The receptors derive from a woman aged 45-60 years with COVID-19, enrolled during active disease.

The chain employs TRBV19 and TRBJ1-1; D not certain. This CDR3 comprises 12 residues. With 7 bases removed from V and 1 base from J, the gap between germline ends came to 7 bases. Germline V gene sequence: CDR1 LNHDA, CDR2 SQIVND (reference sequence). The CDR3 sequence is CASNWANTEAFF. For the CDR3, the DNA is TGTGCCAGTAATTGGGCGAACACTGAAGCTTTCTTT.

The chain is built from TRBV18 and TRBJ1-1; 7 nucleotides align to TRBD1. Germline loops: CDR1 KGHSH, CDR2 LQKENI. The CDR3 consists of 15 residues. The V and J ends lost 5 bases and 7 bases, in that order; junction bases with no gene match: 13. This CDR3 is CASSTGQRFIGEAFF. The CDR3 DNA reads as TGTGCCAGCTCAACGGGACAGAGGTTTATAGGTGAAGCTTTCTTT.

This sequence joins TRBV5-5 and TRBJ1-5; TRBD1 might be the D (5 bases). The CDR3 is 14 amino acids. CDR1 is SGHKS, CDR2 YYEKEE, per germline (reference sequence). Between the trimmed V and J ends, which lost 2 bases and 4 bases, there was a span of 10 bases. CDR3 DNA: TGTGCCAGCAGCTTACAGGTTCTTAATCAGCCCCAGCATTTT. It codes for CASSLQVLNQPQHF.

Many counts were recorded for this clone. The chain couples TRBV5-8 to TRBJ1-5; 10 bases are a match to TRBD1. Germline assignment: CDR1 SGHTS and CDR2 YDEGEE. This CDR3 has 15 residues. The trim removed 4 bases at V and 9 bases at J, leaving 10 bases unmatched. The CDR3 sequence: CASSLTGQGVGPQHF. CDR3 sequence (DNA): TGTGCCAGCAGCCTTACCGGACAGGGGGTCGGGCCCCAGCATTTT.

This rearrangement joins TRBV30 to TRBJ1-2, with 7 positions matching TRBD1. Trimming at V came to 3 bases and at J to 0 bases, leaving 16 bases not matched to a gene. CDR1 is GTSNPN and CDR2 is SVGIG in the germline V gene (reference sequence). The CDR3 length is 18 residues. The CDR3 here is CAWRHESGTALPNYGYTF. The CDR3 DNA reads TGTGCCTGGAGACATGAATCCGGGACAGCTCTTCCTAACTATGGCTACACCTTC.

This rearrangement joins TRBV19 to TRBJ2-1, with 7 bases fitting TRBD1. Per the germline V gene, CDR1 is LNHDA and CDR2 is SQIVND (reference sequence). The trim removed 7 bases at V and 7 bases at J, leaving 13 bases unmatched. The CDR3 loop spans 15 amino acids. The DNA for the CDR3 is TGTGCCAGTACCCTAGGGGGCTATATTGGGAATGAGCAGTTCTTC. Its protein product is CASTLGGYIGNEQFF.

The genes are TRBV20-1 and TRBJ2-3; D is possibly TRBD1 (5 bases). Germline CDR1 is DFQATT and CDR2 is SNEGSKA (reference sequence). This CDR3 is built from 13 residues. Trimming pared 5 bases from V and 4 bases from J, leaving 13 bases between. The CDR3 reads CSACAGQADTQYF. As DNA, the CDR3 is TGCAGTGCTTGTGCAGGGCAGGCAGATACGCAGTATTTT.

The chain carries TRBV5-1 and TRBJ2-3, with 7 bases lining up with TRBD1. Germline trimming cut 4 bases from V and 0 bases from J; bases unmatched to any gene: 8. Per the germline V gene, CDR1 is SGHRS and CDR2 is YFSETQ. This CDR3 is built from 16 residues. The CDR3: CASSPGQTTSTDTQYF. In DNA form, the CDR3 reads TGCGCCAGCAGCCCGGGACAGACGACTAGCACAGATACGCAGTATTTT.

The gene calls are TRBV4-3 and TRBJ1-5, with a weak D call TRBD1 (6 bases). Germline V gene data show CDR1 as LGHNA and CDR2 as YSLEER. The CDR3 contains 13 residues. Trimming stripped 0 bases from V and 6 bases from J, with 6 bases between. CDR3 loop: CASSQDRGQPQHF. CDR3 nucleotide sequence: TGCGCCAGCAGCCAAGACAGGGGTCAGCCCCAGCATTTT.

The CDR3 loop is CASSQANTEAFF. In nucleotides, the CDR3 is TGTGCCAGCAGCCAAGCTAACACTGAAGCTTTCTTT. The chain is built from TRBV3-1 (or the pseudogene TRBV3-2) and TRBJ1-1; D remains unclear. The CDR3 is 12 amino acids. Trimming stripped 1 base from V and 2 bases from J, with 2 bases between. Germline CDR1 and CDR2: LGHDT and YNNKEL (reference sequence).

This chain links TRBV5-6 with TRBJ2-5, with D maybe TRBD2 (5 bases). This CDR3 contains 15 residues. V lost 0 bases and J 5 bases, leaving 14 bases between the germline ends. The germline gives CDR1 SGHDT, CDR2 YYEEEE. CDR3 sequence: CASSLAGSRGETQYF. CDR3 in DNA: TGTGCCAGCAGCTTGGCGGGCAGTCGAGGGGAGACCCAGTACTTC.

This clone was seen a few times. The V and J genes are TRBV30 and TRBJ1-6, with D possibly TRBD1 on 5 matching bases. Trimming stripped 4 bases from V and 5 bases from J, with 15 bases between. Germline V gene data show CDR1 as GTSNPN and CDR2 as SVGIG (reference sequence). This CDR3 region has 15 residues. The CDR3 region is CAWKIAGTNNSPLHF. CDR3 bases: TGTGCCTGGAAAATTGCAGGGACTAATAATTCACCCCTCCACTTT.

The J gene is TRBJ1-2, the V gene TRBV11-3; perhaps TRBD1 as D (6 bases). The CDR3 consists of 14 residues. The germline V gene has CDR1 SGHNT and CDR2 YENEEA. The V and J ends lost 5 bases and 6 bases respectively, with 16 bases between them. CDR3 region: CASSRLGGADGYTF. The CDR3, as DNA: TGTGCCAGCAGCCGGCTGGGGGGGGCGGATGGCTACACCTTC.

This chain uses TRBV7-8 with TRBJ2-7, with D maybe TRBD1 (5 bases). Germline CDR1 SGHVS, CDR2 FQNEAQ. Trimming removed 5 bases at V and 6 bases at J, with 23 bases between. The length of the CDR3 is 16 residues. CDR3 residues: CASSPRMRQRYSEQYF. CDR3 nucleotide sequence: TGTGCCAGCAGCCCGCGGATGCGACAGCGATATAGCGAGCAGTACTTC.

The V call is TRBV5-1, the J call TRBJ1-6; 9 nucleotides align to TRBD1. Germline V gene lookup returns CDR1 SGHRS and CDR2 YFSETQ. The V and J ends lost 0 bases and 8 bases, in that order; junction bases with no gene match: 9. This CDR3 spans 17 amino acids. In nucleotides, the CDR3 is TGCGCCAGCAGCTTGGCCTGGGGAGGACAGGGGCATTCACCCCTCCACTTT. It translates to CASSLAWGGQGHSPLHF.

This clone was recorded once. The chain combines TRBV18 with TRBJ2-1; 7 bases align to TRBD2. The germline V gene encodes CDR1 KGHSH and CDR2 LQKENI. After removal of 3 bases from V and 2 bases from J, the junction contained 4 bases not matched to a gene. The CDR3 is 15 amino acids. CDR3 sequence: CASSPQGGTYNEQFF. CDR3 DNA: TGTGCCAGCTCACCCCAGGGAGGGACCTACAATGAGCAGTTCTTC.

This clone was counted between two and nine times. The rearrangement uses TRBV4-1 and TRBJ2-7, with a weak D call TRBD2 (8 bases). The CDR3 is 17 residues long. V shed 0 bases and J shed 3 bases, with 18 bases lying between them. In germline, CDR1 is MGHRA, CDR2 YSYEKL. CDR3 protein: CASSQDPGRDSGYEQYF. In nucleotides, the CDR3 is TGCGCCAGCAGCCAAGATCCCGGGAGGGACAGCGGCTACGAGCAGTACTTC.